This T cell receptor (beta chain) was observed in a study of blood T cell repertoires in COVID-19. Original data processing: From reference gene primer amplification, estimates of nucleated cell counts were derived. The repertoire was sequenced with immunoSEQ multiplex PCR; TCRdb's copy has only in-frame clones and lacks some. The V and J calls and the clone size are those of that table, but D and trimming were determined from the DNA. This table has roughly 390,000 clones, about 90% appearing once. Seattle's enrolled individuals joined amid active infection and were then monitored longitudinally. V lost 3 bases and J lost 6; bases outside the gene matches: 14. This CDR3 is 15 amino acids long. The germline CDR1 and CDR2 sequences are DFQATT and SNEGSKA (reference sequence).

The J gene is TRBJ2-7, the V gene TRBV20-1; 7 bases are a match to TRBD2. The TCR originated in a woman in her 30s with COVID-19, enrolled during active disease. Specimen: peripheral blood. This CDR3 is CSASLPSGRASEQYF. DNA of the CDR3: TGCAGTGCTAGTTTGCCTAGCGGTAGAGCCTCCGAGCAGTACTTC.